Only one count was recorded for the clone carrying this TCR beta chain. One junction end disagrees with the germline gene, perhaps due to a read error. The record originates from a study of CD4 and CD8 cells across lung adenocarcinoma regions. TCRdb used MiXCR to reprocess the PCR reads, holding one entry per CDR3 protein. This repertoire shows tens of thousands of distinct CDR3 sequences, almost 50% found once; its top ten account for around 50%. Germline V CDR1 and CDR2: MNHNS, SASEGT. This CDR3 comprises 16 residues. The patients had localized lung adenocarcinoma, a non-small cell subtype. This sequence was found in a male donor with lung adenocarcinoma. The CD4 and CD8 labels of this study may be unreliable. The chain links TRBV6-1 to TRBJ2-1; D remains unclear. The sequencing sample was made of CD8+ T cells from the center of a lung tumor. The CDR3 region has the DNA TGTGCCAGCAGGGAAACGTGGGCTGTGAGCACAGATGAGCAGTTTTTC. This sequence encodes CASRETWAVSTDEQFF.